The 14 T cell receptor beta chains given below trace back to one sample, sequenced in a study of OX40 agonist ivuxolimab in advanced cancers. Data came from immunoSEQ multiplex PCR; TCRdb stores just in-frame clones and leaves some out. The table shows roughly 60,000 clones, with roughly nine tenths occurring only once. The source was CD4+ or CD8+ T cells sorted from blood, collected in a trial of the OX40 agonist ivuxolimab. These receptors were collected from an adult with an advanced solid tumor such as melanoma, head and neck, liver or kidney cancer.

V is TRBV28 and J is TRBJ1-5; D is unclear. The CDR3 has 15 amino acids. Germline values: CDR1 MDHEN, CDR2 SYDVKM. Trimming pared 3 bases from V and 2 bases from J, leaving 11 bases between. In nucleotides, the CDR3 is TGTGCCAGCAGTTTCCCGAGGGCGGGCAATCAGCCCCAGCATTTT. Translated: CASSFPRAGNQPQHF. Full variable domain (outside the CDR3, taken from reference TRBV28 and TRBJ1-5): DVKVTQSSRYLVKRTGEKVFLECVQDMDHENMFWYRQDPGLGLRLIYFSYDVKMKEKGDIPEGYSVSREKKERFSLILESASTNQTSMYLCASSFPRAGNQPQHFGDGTRLSIL.

For the CDR3, the DNA is TGTGCCAGCAGCTCGGGGGGGACAGGGATCTTCGCTTCTGAAGCTTTCTTT. Translated, it gives CASSSGGTGIFASEAFF. The V and J genes are TRBV11-2 and TRBJ1-1; TRBD1 agrees at 9 bases. Germline CDR1 is SGHAT and CDR2 is FQNNGV. After removal of 4 bases from V and 6 bases from J, the junction contained 15 bases not matched to a gene. The CDR3 runs to 17 residues.

V and J are TRBV6-6 and TRBJ2-5; the match to TRBD2 covers 7 bases. This CDR3 is 14 amino acids long. The V segment lost 5 bases and the J segment 5 bases; nucleotides outside the gene matches: 8. Germline V gives CDR1 MNHNY, CDR2 SVGAGI (reference sequence). The CDR3 DNA reads TGTGCCAGCAGTCCTGGGGGAGGGAGGGAGACCCAGTACTTC. Its protein is CASSPGGGRETQYF.

The chain recombines TRBV7-6 with TRBJ2-3; 7 positions agree with TRBD2. J lost 3 bases, V lost 2 bases, and 5 bases had no gene match. The CDR3 is 15 amino acids. CDR1 and CDR2 (germline): SGHVS, FNYEAQ. The CDR3: CASSLSQGGTDTQYF. In nucleotides, the CDR3 is TGTGCCAGCAGCTTATCGCAGGGAGGGACAGATACGCAGTATTTT.

This chain links TRBV15 with TRBJ2-1; D is perhaps TRBD1 (5 bases). The length of the CDR3 is 16 residues. The V gene lost 0 bases and the J gene lost 9 bases, with 18 bases spanning the gap. CDR1 LNHNV and CDR2 YYDKDF come from the germline V gene (reference sequence). CDR3 residues: CATSRDIGATSIEQFF. The CDR3 region has the DNA TGTGCCACCAGCAGAGATATTGGGGCGACTTCAATTGAGCAGTTCTTC.

CDR3 sequence (DNA): TGTGCCAGCGTAGGACGAGGGGGGGGCAATCAGCCCCAGCATTTT. This codes for CASVGRGGGNQPQHF. This chain uses TRBV6-1 with TRBJ1-5, with D possibly matching TRBD1 (6 bases). Trimming took off 8 bases at V and 2 bases at J, with 16 bases between the two ends. The CDR3 is 15 amino acids. Germline V gene lookup returns CDR1 MNHNS and CDR2 SASEGT.

The CDR3 loop reads CASSGGNSGGEKLFF. CDR3 in DNA: TGTGCCAGCAGTGGGGGAAACTCCGGGGGTGAAAAACTGTTTTTT. This chain connects TRBV2 to TRBJ1-4; a possible D gene is TRBD1 (5 bases). V was clipped by 4 bases and J by 7 bases, with 16 bases between them. The CDR3 runs 15 residues. Germline V gives CDR1 SNHLY, CDR2 FYNNEI.

This sequence joins TRBV5-8 and TRBJ2-3, with D possibly matching TRBD1 (5 bases). The V end lost 4 bases, the J end lost 10 bases, and 19 bases lay between the germline ends. The CDR3 extends over 14 amino acids. From germline, CDR1 is SGHTS and CDR2 YDEGEE. CDR3 region: CASSVLQVGVSQYF. The DNA of the CDR3 is TGTGCCAGCAGCGTATTACAGGTTGGTGTGTCGCAGTATTTT.

The chain couples TRBV11-2 to TRBJ1-3; no reliable D call. CDR1 is SGHAT and CDR2 is FQNNGV in the germline V gene. Trimming stripped 5 bases from V and 4 bases from J, with 15 bases between. The CDR3 length is 15 residues. CDR3 protein: CASSPGRISGNTIYF. CDR3 sequence (DNA): TGTGCCAGCAGCCCAGGCCGAATTTCGGGAAACACCATATATTTT.

The V call is TRBV11-1, the J call TRBJ2-3; a possible D gene is TRBD2 (5 bases). The germline CDR1 and CDR2 sequences are SGHAT and FQDESV (reference sequence). V was cut by 5 bases and J by 0 bases, with 12 bases left in between. CDR3 length equals 15 residues. The CDR3: CASSHSSPSTDTQYF. The CDR3 nucleotides are TGTGCCAGCAGCCATTCTAGCCCTAGCACAGATACGCAGTATTTT.

The gene calls are TRBV11-3 and TRBJ1-2; TRBD1 aligns across 12 bases. The CDR3 length is 17 residues. J gave up 4 bases and V 4 bases, and 10 bases lay outside the gene matches. The V gene's germline CDR1 is SGHNT and CDR2 YENEEA. CDR3 loop: CASSWSMGQGAAYGYTF. The CDR3 DNA is TGTGCCAGCAGCTGGTCAATGGGACAGGGGGCTGCCTATGGCTACACCTTC.

The rearrangement links TRBV7-6 to TRBJ2-1; D may be TRBD2 (6 bases). Trimming shortened V by 3 bases and J by 5 bases, and 14 bases separated the two germline ends. The CDR3 runs to 15 residues. Germline V gives CDR1 SGHVS, CDR2 FNYEAQ. CDR3 sequence reads: CASSFRRGKDNEQFF. CDR3 in DNA: TGTGCCAGCAGCTTCCGGAGGGGAAAGGACAATGAGCAGTTCTTC.

This clone showed up just once. The V call is TRBV5-1, the J call TRBJ2-7, with 9 positions matching TRBD2. The germline CDR1 and CDR2 sequences are SGHRS and YFSETQ. The CDR3 spans 15 residues. Trimming at V came to 1 base and at J to 3 bases, leaving 5 bases not matched to a gene. Here the CDR3 reads CASSLIGGGDYEQYF. The CDR3 DNA is TGCGCCAGCAGCTTGATTGGCGGGGGGGACTACGAGCAGTACTTC.

The gene calls are TRBV27 and TRBJ2-2; maybe TRBD2 (5 bases). This CDR3 spans 16 amino acids. Germline V gene lookup returns CDR1 MNHEY and CDR2 SMNVEV (reference sequence). The V end was cut by 7 bases, the J end by 0 bases, with 15 bases between. The chain's CDR3 is CASTRRQPANTGELFF. The CDR3, as DNA: TGTGCCAGCACTAGGAGGCAGCCCGCGAACACCGGGGAGCTGTTTTTT.